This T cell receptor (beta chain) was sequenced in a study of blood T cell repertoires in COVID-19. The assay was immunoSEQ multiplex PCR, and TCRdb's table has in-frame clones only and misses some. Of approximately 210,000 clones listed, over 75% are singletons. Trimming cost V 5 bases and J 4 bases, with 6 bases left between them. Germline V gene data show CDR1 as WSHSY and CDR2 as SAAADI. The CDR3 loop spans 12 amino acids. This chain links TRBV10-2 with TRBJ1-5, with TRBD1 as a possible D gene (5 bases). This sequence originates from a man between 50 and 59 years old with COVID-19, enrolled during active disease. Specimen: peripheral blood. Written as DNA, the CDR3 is TGCGCCAGCAGTTCAGGGAATCAGCCCCAGCATTTT. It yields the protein CASSSGNQPQHF.